These 30 T cell receptor beta chains originate from one sample sequenced in a study of long-term antiretroviral therapy in people with HIV. Running of the v3.0 immunoSEQ assay took place at survey level. Libraries were prepared by immunoSEQ multiplex PCR; TCRdb keeps only in-frame clonotypes and omits some of them. The sample contains about 50,000 clones, around 80% of which appear only once. The material sequenced was unsorted PBMCs, taken 0.8 years after starting antiretroviral therapy. These receptors were collected from a woman aged 18-35 years with HIV.

This clone was seen only a few times. V and J are TRBV7-6 and TRBJ2-2; a possible D gene is TRBD2 (5 bases). Trimming removed 1 base from V and 4 bases from J, with 10 bases in between. CDR3 length: 15 residues. Germline values: CDR1 SGHVS, CDR2 FNYEAQ. CDR3 coding DNA: TGTGCCAGCAGCTTAGGGTTGGGGAGCACCGGGGAGCTGTTTTTT. Its protein product is CASSLGLGSTGELFF.

This clone occurred a few times. This chain joins TRBV7-3 and TRBJ2-1; 8 bases are a match to TRBD1. Germline trimming cut 8 bases from V and 8 bases from J; bases unmatched to any gene: 11. CDR1 and CDR2 (germline): SGHTA, FQGTGA. The CDR3 is made up of 14 amino acids. DNA for the CDR3: TGTGCCAGCGGGCCTCAGGGGGCGCGGGATGAGCAGTTCTTC. Translated: CASGPQGARDEQFF.

This clone has only a few counts. V is TRBV5-1 and J is TRBJ1-3, with unresolved D. The CDR3 contains 14 residues. The germline CDR1 and CDR2 sequences are SGHRS and YFSETQ. Trimming took off 0 bases at V and 0 bases at J, with 4 bases between the two ends. CDR3: CASSLDSSGNTIYF. The CDR3 nucleotides read TGCGCCAGCAGCTTGGACAGCTCTGGAAACACCATATATTTT.

In this sample, this clone turned up a few times. The chain recombines TRBV4-1 with TRBJ2-7, with 13 positions matching TRBD2. CDR1 is MGHRA, CDR2 YSYEKL, per germline. V lost 4 bases, J lost 6 bases, and 9 bases stayed unmatched. The CDR3 consists of 16 residues. CDR3 bases: TGCGCCAGCAGCCTTCCGACTAGCGGGAGGTTCGTCGAGCAGTACTTC. Residues: CASSLPTSGRFVEQYF.

The chain links TRBV19 to TRBJ2-1, with D uncertain. The CDR3 totals 13 residues. The germline V gene has CDR1 LNHDA and CDR2 SQIVND (reference sequence). The V gene lost 3 bases and the J gene lost 7 bases, with 10 bases spanning the gap. CDR3 nucleotides: TGTGCCAGTAGTATCCTCCTACGGAATGAGCAGTTCTTC. Translating gives CASSILLRNEQFF.

The J gene is TRBJ2-1, the V gene TRBV7-9, with D possibly being TRBD1 (6 bases). Germline values: CDR1 SEHNR, CDR2 FQNEAQ (reference sequence). The V gene lost 5 bases and the J gene lost 3 bases, with 17 bases spanning the gap. This CDR3 has 16 residues. In nucleotides, the CDR3 is TGTGCCAGCAGCCCCAGCCGGGACACCCGCTACAATGAGCAGTTCTTC. Its protein product is CASSPSRDTRYNEQFF.

V usage is TRBV6-5 and J usage is TRBJ1-1, with 9 positions matching TRBD1. Germline CDR1 MNHEY, CDR2 SVGAGI. This CDR3 is built from 15 residues. V dropped 5 bases and J dropped 2; count of bases not matched to a gene: 6. As DNA, the CDR3 is TGTGCCAGCAGTCTTGGGACAGGGATAAACACTGAAGCTTTCTTT. Translation: CASSLGTGINTEAFF.

The chain links TRBV6-1 to TRBJ1-2; 7 nucleotides line up with TRBD1. The CDR3 extends over 13 amino acids. The V and J ends lost 3 bases and 2 bases, in that order; junction bases with no gene match: 0. Germline V gene data show CDR1 as MNHNS and CDR2 as SASEGT. CDR3 region: CASSDRGNYGYTF. CDR3 sequence (DNA): TGTGCCAGCAGTGACAGGGGGAACTATGGCTACACCTTC.

The chain couples TRBV11-2 to TRBJ2-3; 9 nucleotides agree with TRBD1. J was trimmed by 4 bases and V by 5 bases; bases with no gene match: 7. Germline V gene data show CDR1 as SGHAT and CDR2 as FQNNGV. This CDR3 has 15 residues. The CDR3 nucleotides are TGTGCCAGCAGCCCCCGGACAGGGGTGGCAGATACGCAGTATTTT. Translation gives CASSPRTGVADTQYF.

This clone was found a few times. Other DNA sequences of this sample code for an identical CDR3. This chain uses TRBV4-3 with TRBJ2-7, with 9 bases aligning to TRBD1. Germline lookup yields CDR1 LGHNA and CDR2 YSLEER. V gave up 0 bases and J gave up 1 base; unmatched junction bases: 1. This CDR3 region has 15 residues. CDR3 DNA: TGCGCCAGCAGCCAAGAGGGGACAGGGTCCTACGAGCAGTACTTC. It yields the protein CASSQEGTGSYEQYF.

The chain uses TRBV7-6 and TRBJ2-7; D not certain. There are 14 residues in the CDR3. Germline V gene data show CDR1 as SGHVS and CDR2 as FNYEAQ. V lost 1 base, J lost 10 bases, and 17 bases lay in between. CDR3 nucleotide sequence: TGTGCCAGCAGCTTAGAGGCGTCGGCAGACAAACAGTACTTC. It yields the protein CASSLEASADKQYF.

The rearrangement links TRBV6-5 to TRBJ2-7; a possible D gene is TRBD2 (5 bases). This CDR3 spans 14 amino acids. CDR1 is MNHEY and CDR2 is SVGAGI in the germline V gene. V lost 2 bases to trimming and J lost 1 base, with 9 bases between them. For the CDR3, the DNA is TGTGCCAGCAGTTACGGGCCGGGGTCCTACGAGCAGTACTTC. Protein sequence: CASSYGPGSYEQYF.

The gene calls are TRBV5-8 and TRBJ2-2, with D perhaps TRBD2 (7 bases). This CDR3 is built from 16 residues. Germline V gene lookup returns CDR1 SGHTS and CDR2 YDEGEE. V lost 4 bases, J lost 2 bases, and 15 bases lay in between. Here the CDR3 reads CASSRSGGPNTGELFF. The CDR3 DNA is TGTGCCAGCAGCCGCTCGGGGGGCCCTAACACCGGGGAGCTGTTTTTT.

The V gene is TRBV7-2, the J gene TRBJ2-1, with TRBD1 identical over 9 bases. Losses at the gene ends were 0 bases for V and 3 bases for J; bases not matched to a gene: 3. There are 16 residues in the CDR3. Germline assignment: CDR1 SGHTA and CDR2 FQGNSA. The CDR3 DNA is TGTGCCAGCAGCTTAGCCGGGACAGGGATCTACAATGAGCAGTTCTTC. This translates into CASSLAGTGIYNEQFF.

The chain is built from TRBV4-1 and TRBJ2-7; 12 bases line up with TRBD2. V dropped 6 bases and J dropped 7; count of bases not matched to a gene: 10. Germline CDR1 reads MGHRA; CDR2 reads YSYEKL. This CDR3 is built from 15 residues. In DNA form, the CDR3 reads TGCGCCAGCAGGATGAGACTAGCGGGAGCTGAAGAGCAGTACTTC. Its protein product is CASRMRLAGAEEQYF.

The genes are TRBV6-1 and TRBJ2-7; perhaps TRBD1 as D (6 bases). The germline V gene has CDR1 MNHNS and CDR2 SASEGT. V was shortened by 6 bases and J by 1 base, with 13 bases between the two germline ends. The CDR3 has 14 amino acids. In DNA form, the CDR3 reads TGTGCCAGCAGAAGACAGGCACAATCCTACGAGCAGTACTTC. This sequence encodes CASRRQAQSYEQYF.

The chain carries TRBV6-5 and TRBJ2-4, with TRBD2 matching 8 bases. J lost 5 bases, V lost 7 bases, and 7 bases had no gene match. This CDR3 spans 14 amino acids. Per germline, CDR1 MNHEY and CDR2 SVGAGI. The CDR3 reads CASKDGLAQNIQYF. CDR3 DNA: TGTGCCAGCAAGGACGGACTAGCTCAAAACATTCAGTACTTC.

J is TRBJ1-1 and V is TRBV27; TRBD1 might be the D (5 bases). The CDR3 runs 16 residues. Germline V CDR1 and CDR2: MNHEY, SMNVEV (reference sequence). The V gene lost 5 bases and the J gene lost 5 bases, with 21 bases spanning the gap. CDR3 sequence: CASSLRRLRDRTEAFF. The CDR3 DNA follows: TGTGCCAGCAGTCTACGACGCCTCAGGGATCGGACTGAAGCTTTCTTT.

The rearrangement uses TRBV15 and TRBJ2-1; maybe TRBD2 (6 bases). V was clipped by 1 base and J by 0 bases, with 10 bases between them. CDR3 length: 16 amino acids. The V gene's germline CDR1 is LNHNV and CDR2 YYDKDF (reference sequence). The CDR3 spells CATSRARDPSYNEQFF. DNA for the CDR3: TGTGCCACCAGCAGAGCGCGGGACCCCTCCTACAATGAGCAGTTCTTC.

V usage is TRBV6-1 and J usage is TRBJ2-3; a possible D gene is TRBD2 (6 bases). The CDR3 has 17 residues. V was shortened by 0 bases and J by 5 bases, with 18 bases between the two germline ends. Germline CDR1 and CDR2: MNHNS and SASEGT. The CDR3 DNA is TGTGCCAGCAGTGAAGCTGAGGACTACCCGCCCGGAGATACGCAGTATTTT. Its protein is CASSEAEDYPPGDTQYF.

This chain uses TRBV4-3 with TRBJ1-2; D ambiguous. CDR1 is LGHNA, CDR2 YSLEER, per germline. Between the trimmed V and J ends, which lost 0 bases and 5 bases, there was a span of 13 bases. The length of the CDR3 is 15 residues. This CDR3 reads CASSQDEGFAYGYTF. The CDR3 bases are TGCGCCAGCAGCCAAGATGAGGGCTTCGCTTATGGCTACACCTTC.

V and J are TRBV9 and TRBJ2-1; perhaps TRBD2 as D (6 bases). The germline CDR1 and CDR2 sequences are SGDLS and YYNGEE. This CDR3 comprises 17 residues. Trimming removed 0 bases at V and 4 bases at J, with 17 bases between. This CDR3 reads CASSVAPRASAYNEQFF. In DNA, the CDR3 is TGTGCCAGCAGCGTAGCCCCTCGGGCTAGCGCGTACAATGAGCAGTTCTTC.

This clone was detected only once. The chain recombines TRBV4-3 with TRBJ1-5, with a possible D match to TRBD1 (5 bases). The germline V and J ends were trimmed by 0 bases and 3 bases, with 12 bases remaining between them. The V gene's germline CDR1 is LGHNA and CDR2 YSLEER. CDR3 length equals 16 residues. CDR3 DNA: TGCGCCAGCAGCCAAGATCAGGGCATTTACAATCAGCCCCAGCATTTT. Encoded protein: CASSQDQGIYNQPQHF.

J is TRBJ2-7 and V is TRBV15; TRBD2 matches at 10 bases. Germline V gene lookup returns CDR1 LNHNV and CDR2 YYDKDF (reference sequence). The trim removed 5 bases at V and 0 bases at J, leaving 4 bases unmatched. The CDR3 extends over 15 amino acids. The CDR3 loop reads CATSRGTSASYEQYF. DNA for the CDR3: TGTGCCACCAGCCGCGGGACTAGCGCCTCCTACGAGCAGTACTTC. Looking up the rest from reference TRBV15 and TRBJ2-7 gives the full variable domain: DAMVIQNPRYQVTQFGKPVTLSCSQTLNHNVMYWYQQKSSQAPKLLFHYYDKDFNNEADTPDNFQSRRPNTSFCFLDIRSPGLGDTAMYLCATSRGTSASYEQYFGPGTRLTVT.

The CDR3 coding sequence is TGTGCCAGCAGCTTATCCCGGGAGAACACCATATATTTT. Residues: CASSLSRENTIYF. This chain joins TRBV7-2 and TRBJ1-3; no clear D gene. With 2 bases removed from V and 7 bases from J, the gap between germline ends came to 9 bases. The CDR3 loop spans 13 amino acids. In germline, CDR1 is SGHTA, CDR2 FQGNSA.

The chain combines TRBV7-2 with TRBJ2-3; no reliable D call. The length of the CDR3 is 15 residues. The germline V gene encodes CDR1 SGHTA and CDR2 FQGNSA. The V end lost 1 base, the J end lost 1 base, and 9 bases lay between the germline ends. The CDR3 is CASSLVSVGTDTQYF. The CDR3 DNA reads TGTGCCAGCAGCTTAGTCTCAGTGGGCACAGATACGCAGTATTTT. Drawing the rest from reference TRBV7-2 and TRBJ2-3, the complete variable domain is GAGVSQSPSNKVTEKGKDVELRCDPISGHTALYWYRQSLGQGLEFLIYFQGNSAPDKSGLPSDRFSAERTGGSVSTLTIQRTQQEDSAVYLCASSLVSVGTDTQYFGPGTRLTVL.

The genes are TRBV5-1 and TRBJ2-3; D call uncertain. The CDR3 sequence is 15 residues long. CDR1 is SGHRS, CDR2 YFSETQ, per germline. V shed 3 bases and J shed 1 base, with 12 bases lying between them. The CDR3 here is CASSSDGPGTDTQYF. The CDR3 DNA is TGCGCCAGCAGCTCAGATGGGCCGGGCACAGATACGCAGTATTTT.

This chain connects TRBV9 to TRBJ2-7, with D possibly being TRBD2 (7 bases). CDR3 length: 12 residues. V was clipped by 7 bases and J by 2 bases, with 10 bases between them. Germline V lookup: CDR1 SGDLS, CDR2 YYNGEE. The CDR3 region has the DNA TGTGCCAGCGGGAGGGGGGCCTACGAGCAGTACTTC. As protein: CASGRGAYEQYF.

The rearrangement uses TRBV5-5 and TRBJ2-5; TRBD1 matches at 12 bases. Germline assignment: CDR1 SGHKS and CDR2 YYEKEE (reference sequence). The CDR3 extends over 16 amino acids. The junction had 5 bases not matched to a gene; V was cut back by 0 bases and J by 5 bases. CDR3 protein: CASSLEPGQGAETQYF. DNA for the CDR3: TGTGCCAGCAGCTTGGAGCCGGGACAGGGGGCTGAGACCCAGTACTTC.

This sequence joins TRBV14 and TRBJ2-7; D is unresolved. The CDR3 extends over 13 amino acids. Germline CDR1 reads SGHDN; CDR2 reads FVKESK. V lost 1 base to trimming and J lost 2 bases, with 6 bases between them. CDR3 sequence (DNA): TGTGCCAGCAGCCAAGGTCGCACCTACGAGCAGTACTTC. Translating it yields CASSQGRTYEQYF.